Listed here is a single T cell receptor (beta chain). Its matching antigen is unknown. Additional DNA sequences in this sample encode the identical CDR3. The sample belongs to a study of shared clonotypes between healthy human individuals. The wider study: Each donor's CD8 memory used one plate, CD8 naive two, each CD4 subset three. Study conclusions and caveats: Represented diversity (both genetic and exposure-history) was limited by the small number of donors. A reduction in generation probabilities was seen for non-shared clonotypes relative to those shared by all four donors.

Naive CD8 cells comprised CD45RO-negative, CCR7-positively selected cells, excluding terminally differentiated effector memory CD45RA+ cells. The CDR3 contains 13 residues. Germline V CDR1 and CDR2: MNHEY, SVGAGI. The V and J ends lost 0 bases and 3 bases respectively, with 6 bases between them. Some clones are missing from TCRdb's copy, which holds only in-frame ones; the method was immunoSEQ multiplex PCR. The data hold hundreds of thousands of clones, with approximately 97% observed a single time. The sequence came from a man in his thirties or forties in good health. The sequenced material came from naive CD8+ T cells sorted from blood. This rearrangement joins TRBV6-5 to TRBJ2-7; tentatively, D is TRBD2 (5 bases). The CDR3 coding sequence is TGTGCCAGCAGTTACTCCGGGGACTACGAGCAGTACTTC. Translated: CASSYSGDYEQYF.